This TCR beta chain emerged from a study of blood T cells in healthy people across ages. Overall study context: Per two T cells, template switching captured roughly one barcoded beta molecule. Study-level findings and limits: More naive CD4+ cells and higher diversity were found in long-lived than in aged donors. Per million T cells, TCR beta diversity dropped roughly linearly as age increased.

With a J-beta primer mix and a sample-barcoded 5' primer, a second PCR ran roughly 7 to 11 cycles. No fewer than 2.5 million CDR3-containing paired-end reads came from each sample. TCRdb re-derived calls from the 5' RACE reads in MiXCR, one entry per CDR3 protein. Of roughly 1.6 million distinct CDR3 sequences listed, approximately 32% are singletons. The CDR3 totals 16 residues. The germline gives CDR1 SGHKS, CDR2 YYEKEE (reference sequence). Losses at the gene ends were 2 bases for V and 8 bases for J; bases not matched to a gene: 10. A word on this clonotype: Its specificity is unknown.

The TCR was taken from a woman in her 30s in good health. The J gene is TRBJ2-1, the V gene TRBV5-5, with TRBD2 identical over 10 bases. The sequenced sample was blood. The CDR3 protein is CASSFEGLATGDEQFF. The CDR3 bases are TGTGCCAGCAGCTTTGAGGGACTAGCGACGGGCGATGAGCAGTTCTTC.